These 30 T cell receptor beta chains came from one sample sequenced in a study of T-cell memory formation after mild COVID-19. TCRdb called the 5' RACE reads again in MiXCR, with one record for every CDR3 protein. The table shows about 110,000 distinct CDR3 sequences, with over 15% occurring only once. The specimen was PBMCs or a T cell subset sorted from them (not recorded which). These receptors came from a man younger than 35 who had mild COVID-19 (a few samples of this study predate the infection). Cell type and time point are not known.

V and J are TRBV4-1 and TRBJ1-2; D remains ambiguous. Germline V gene sequence: CDR1 MGHRA, CDR2 YSYEKL. Trimming removed 1 base at V and 0 bases at J, with 6 bases between. The CDR3 length is 14 residues. Written as DNA, the CDR3 is TGCGCCAGCAGCCAAGGACTGGCTAACTATGGCTACACCTTC. Translating gives CASSQGLANYGYTF.

This clonotype has more than one count but fewer than ten. The J gene is TRBJ2-7, the V gene TRBV6-5; 8 nucleotides line up with TRBD1. CDR1 and CDR2 from the germline V gene are MNHEY and SVGAGI. Losses at the gene ends were 6 bases for V and 5 bases for J; bases not matched to a gene: 12. CDR3 length: 15 residues. CDR3 coding DNA: TGTGCCAGCAGCCGACAGGGGCCTGTACTTGACGAGCAGTACGTC. This translates into CASSRQGPVLDEQYV.

There are many counts of this clonotype. CDR3 nucleotide sequence: TGTGCCAGCAGCCAAGATGGGACTTCCCTAGCCAAAAACATTCAGTACTTC. Translating it yields CASSQDGTSLAKNIQYF. This rearrangement joins TRBV4-2 to TRBJ2-4; TRBD2 is a possible D gene (6 bases). The CDR3 covers 17 residues. Germline CDR1 and CDR2: LGHNA and YNFKEQ. Trimming pared 0 bases from V and 0 bases from J, leaving 12 bases between.

The chain combines TRBV7-6 with TRBJ2-7; D ambiguous. Deletions cut 5 bases from V and 3 bases from J, with 11 bases between. This CDR3 is built from 13 residues. In germline, CDR1 is SGHVS, CDR2 FNYEAQ. In nucleotides, the CDR3 is TGTGCCAGCAGCGCCACGGACGGCTACGAGCAGTACTTC. The encoded protein is CASSATDGYEQYF.

The gene calls are TRBV25-1 and TRBJ2-1; 12 nucleotides align to TRBD2. After removal of 4 bases from V and 9 bases from J, the junction contained 7 bases not matched to a gene. CDR1 is MGHDK, CDR2 SYGVNS, per germline. This CDR3 comprises 15 residues. CDR3 residues: CASSGLTSGGTEQFF. CDR3 coding DNA: TGTGCCAGCAGTGGCCTCACTAGCGGGGGGACTGAGCAGTTCTTC.

V and J are TRBV4-3 and TRBJ2-1, with a weak D call TRBD1 (6 bases). This CDR3 has 15 amino acids. Per the germline V gene, CDR1 is LGHNA and CDR2 is YSLEER. V dropped 0 bases and J dropped 4 bases, with 10 bases sitting between them. This CDR3 reads CASSQEGAFYNEQFF. DNA for the CDR3: TGCGCCAGCAGCCAAGAGGGGGCCTTTTACAATGAGCAGTTCTTC.

This chain uses TRBV5-5 with TRBJ2-1; D might be TRBD1 (6 bases). Germline-derived CDR1 and CDR2 are SGHKS and YYEKEE (reference sequence). The CDR3 totals 15 residues. V lost 1 base and J 0 bases, leaving 8 bases between the germline ends. The CDR3 spells CASSLRTDSYNEQFF. The CDR3, as DNA: TGTGCCAGCAGCTTGCGGACAGACTCCTACAATGAGCAGTTCTTC.

This clonotype was seen only a few times. The V and J genes are TRBV7-3 and TRBJ2-5; D call uncertain. Trimming removed 3 bases from V and 3 bases from J, with 5 bases in between. CDR3 length: 12 amino acids. Germline CDR1 is SGHTA and CDR2 is FQGTGA. CDR3 nucleotides: TGTGCCAGCAGCTTCGAAGAAGAGACCCAGTACTTC. Amino acid sequence: CASSFEEETQYF. Based on the CDR3 plus reference TRBV7-3 and TRBJ2-5, the full variable domain is GAGVSQTPSNKVTEKGKYVELRCDPISGHTALYWYRQSLGQGPEFLIYFQGTGAADDSGLPNDRFFAVRPEGSVSTLKIQRTERGDSAVYLCASSFEEETQYFGPGTRLLVL.

The CDR3 coding sequence is TGTGCCAGCAGTCGCCGACATGAGGGATGGACTGAAGCTTTCTTT. Its translation is CASSRRHEGWTEAFF. The genes are TRBV6-6 and TRBJ1-1, with D unclear. V was trimmed by 5 bases and J by 5 bases, leaving 18 bases between them. The CDR3 is 15 residues long. Germline assignment: CDR1 MNHNY and CDR2 SVGAGI (reference sequence).

The V and J genes are TRBV7-8 and TRBJ2-3; 10 bases are a match to TRBD2. Trimming at V came to 5 bases and at J to 4 bases, leaving 9 bases not matched to a gene. CDR3 length: 16 residues. Germline CDR1 is SGHVS and CDR2 is FQNEAQ. For the CDR3, the DNA is TGTGCCAGCAGCCGATTTCTAGCGGGGGCCCCAGATACGCAGTATTTT. This translates into CASSRFLAGAPDTQYF.

The genes are TRBV11-2 and TRBJ2-7; D might be TRBD2 (5 bases). V lost 2 bases and J lost 5, with 13 bases in between. Germline V lookup: CDR1 SGHAT, CDR2 FQNNGV. This CDR3 region has 14 residues. The CDR3 DNA follows: TGTGCCAGCAGCTTAAACGAGGGTCAGGACGAGCAGTACTTC. It codes for CASSLNEGQDEQYF.

This clonotype was detected only a few times. The chain joins TRBV5-1 to TRBJ1-1; 8 bases map to TRBD1. Germline CDR1 and CDR2: SGHRS and YFSETQ. The CDR3 has 19 amino acids. Trimming took 3 bases from V and 4 from J; bases not matched to a gene: 20. The CDR3 region is CASSSLTRTGRPGGTEAFF. The CDR3 DNA reads TGCGCCAGCAGCTCCCTTACGAGGACAGGGAGACCTGGAGGCACTGAAGCTTTCTTT.

This clonotype was observed a handful of times. The gene calls are TRBV5-1 and TRBJ2-3, with 7 bases fitting TRBD2. This CDR3 is 14 amino acids long. Germline values: CDR1 SGHRS, CDR2 YFSETQ. Losses at the gene ends were 1 base for V and 1 base for J; bases not matched to a gene: 0. Here the CDR3 DNA reads TGCGCCAGCAGCTTGACTAGCGGCACAGATACGCAGTATTTT. This encodes CASSLTSGTDTQYF.

This clonotype came up a few times. The chain has TRBV5-1 and TRBJ2-7; D is perhaps TRBD1 (6 bases). The CDR3 spans 14 residues. From germline, CDR1 is SGHRS and CDR2 YFSETQ. V was shortened by 0 bases and J by 5 bases, with 12 bases between the two germline ends. The CDR3 DNA is TGCGCCAGCAGCTTGGTTGGGGGCGGCAACGAGCAGTACTTC. Translation gives CASSLVGGGNEQYF.

The chain employs TRBV6-5 and TRBJ1-4; 9 bases fit TRBD1. Germline loops: CDR1 MNHEY, CDR2 SVGAGI. The CDR3 consists of 15 residues. J gave up 5 bases and V 6 bases, and 7 bases lay outside the gene matches. The CDR3 sequence is CASRDTGGWNEKLFF. The CDR3, as DNA: TGTGCCAGCAGAGACACAGGGGGCTGGAATGAAAAACTGTTTTTT.

This clonotype has a handful of counts. The chain links TRBV5-1 to TRBJ2-3; unclear D gene. Germline V gene lookup returns CDR1 SGHRS and CDR2 YFSETQ. V gave up 0 bases and J gave up 6 bases, with 11 bases separating them. The length of the CDR3 is 14 residues. In DNA, the CDR3 is TGCGCCAGCAGCTTGGCCGTGGTGACGGATACGCAGTATTTT. This translates into CASSLAVVTDTQYF. Full variable domain (missing parts from reference TRBV5-1 and TRBJ2-3): KAGVTQTPRYLIKTRGQQVTLSCSPISGHRSVSWYQQTPGQGLQFLFEYFSETQRNKGNFPGRFSGRQFSNSRSEMNVSTLELGDSALYLCASSLAVVTDTQYFGPGTRLTVL.

This clonotype was seen only a few times. The chain recombines TRBV7-6 with TRBJ2-5, with TRBD1 as a possible D gene (5 bases). Looked up from germline, CDR1 is SGHVS and CDR2 is FNYEAQ. This CDR3 is built from 17 residues. Trimming left V 2 bases short and J 4 bases short, with 20 bases between. This CDR3 is CASSLFLGQGSGETQYF. The CDR3, as DNA: TGTGCCAGCAGCTTATTTCTGGGGCAGGGTTCCGGAGAGACCCAGTACTTC.

The rearrangement links TRBV7-8 to TRBJ2-7, with D hard to call. Germline CDR1 is SGHVS and CDR2 is FQNEAQ. V was clipped by 6 bases and J by 3 bases, with 12 bases between them. CDR3 length: 13 amino acids. The CDR3 spells CASSYEFRYEQYF. DNA of the CDR3: TGTGCCAGCAGTTATGAATTTCGCTACGAGCAGTACTTC. Using reference TRBV7-8 and TRBJ2-7 for the parts outside the CDR3, the full variable domain is GAGVSQSPRYKVAKRGQDVALRCDPISGHVSLFWYQQALGQGPEFLTYFQNEAQLDKSGLPSDRFFAERPEGSVSTLKIQRTQQEDSAVYLCASSYEFRYEQYFGPGTRLTVT.

This clonotype has ten or more counts. V and J are TRBV6-5 and TRBJ1-2; possible D gene TRBD1, 6 bases. Per the germline V gene, CDR1 is MNHEY and CDR2 is SVGAGI. V lost 6 bases and J 6 bases, leaving 14 bases between the germline ends. The CDR3 has 13 amino acids. The CDR3 loop is CASRESGGHGYTF. The DNA of the CDR3 is TGTGCCAGCAGAGAATCGGGGGGGCATGGCTACACCTTC.

The CDR3 here is CSVEEYGDTEAFF. The DNA for the CDR3 is TGCAGCGTTGAGGAGTACGGGGACACTGAAGCTTTCTTT. The chain joins TRBV29-1 to TRBJ1-1; no firm D call. Germline loops: CDR1 SQVTM, CDR2 ANQGSEA. This CDR3 spans 13 amino acids. V dropped 3 bases and J dropped 3 bases, with 11 bases sitting between them.

The V call is TRBV2, the J call TRBJ2-5, with D perhaps matching TRBD1 or TRBD2 (7 bases each). With 4 bases removed from V and 5 bases from J, the gap between germline ends came to 14 bases. CDR1 is SNHLY, CDR2 FYNNEI, per germline. This CDR3 is 14 amino acids long. CDR3 in DNA: TGTGCCAGCAGTGGACAGGGAGGGAAGGAGACCCAGTACTTC. Amino acids: CASSGQGGKETQYF.

DNA of the CDR3: TGTGCCAGTTCCCAGGGCCTTCAGCCCCAGCATTTT. It specifies CASSQGLQPQHF. The rearrangement joins TRBV5-8 to TRBJ1-5; D possibly corresponds to TRBD1 (5 bases). The V gene lost 8 bases and the J gene lost 6 bases, with 12 bases spanning the gap. The CDR3 totals 12 residues. Looked up from germline, CDR1 is SGHTS and CDR2 is YDEGEE. The full variable domain, with the rest looked up from reference TRBV5-8 and TRBJ1-5, is EAGVTQSPTHLIKTRGQQATLRCSPISGHTSVYWYQQALGLGLQFLLWYDEGEERNRGNFPPRFSGRQFPNYSSELNVNALELEDSALYLCASSQGLQPQHFGDGTRLSIL.

The CDR3 loop is CASSYRGQFGYTF. DNA of the CDR3: TGTGCCAGCAGTTATCGCGGACAGTTTGGCTACACCTTC. The chain is built from TRBV6-2 or TRBV6-3 and TRBJ1-2, with TRBD1 as a possible D gene (6 bases). V lost 3 bases, J lost 7 bases, and 12 bases lay in between. Germline lookup yields CDR1 MNHEY and CDR2 SVGEGT. The CDR3 contains 13 residues.

The genes are TRBV6-5 and TRBJ1-6, with 11 bases lining up with TRBD1. V was pared by 6 bases and J by 9 bases, with 7 bases of the junction left unmatched. In germline, CDR1 is MNHEY, CDR2 SVGAGI. The CDR3 has 15 amino acids. DNA for the CDR3: TGTGCCAGCAGCTTTAGGGGGACAGGGGGTTCACCCCTCCACTTT. Protein sequence: CASSFRGTGGSPLHF.

The chain is built from TRBV5-1 and TRBJ1-1; D not certain. Between the trimmed V and J ends, which lost 9 bases and 5 bases, there was a span of 17 bases. CDR3 size: 13 residues. Per germline, CDR1 SGHRS and CDR2 YFSETQ. The CDR3: CATKETVGTEAFF. The CDR3, as DNA: TGCGCCACAAAGGAAACCGTGGGGACTGAAGCTTTCTTT.

This clonotype is medium-sized (0.01 to 0.1%) in the sample. The chain recombines TRBV11-2 with TRBJ2-5, with D tentatively TRBD1 (5 bases). Per the germline V gene, CDR1 is SGHAT and CDR2 is FQNNGV. The CDR3 is 16 amino acids. The germline V and J ends were trimmed by 0 bases and 3 bases, with 14 bases remaining between them. This chain's CDR3 is CASSLDNRAREETQYF. The CDR3 DNA sequence: TGTGCCAGCAGCTTAGATAATAGGGCCAGGGAAGAGACCCAGTACTTC.

The rearrangement joins TRBV7-3 to TRBJ1-6, with TRBD1 as a possible D gene (5 bases). The CDR3 covers 14 residues. CDR1 and CDR2 (germline): SGHTA, FQGTGA. Trimming removed 5 bases from V and 6 bases from J, with 11 bases in between. This CDR3 is CASSPGGINSPLHF. The CDR3 DNA reads TGTGCCAGCAGCCCGGGGGGTATTAATTCACCCCTCCACTTT.

This CDR3 reads CASSHGTGTTGELFF. As DNA, the CDR3 is TGTGCCAGCAGCCACGGGACGGGAACCACCGGGGAGCTGTTTTTT. The chain carries TRBV11-2 and TRBJ2-2; perhaps D is TRBD1 or TRBD2 (5 bases each). Germline assignment: CDR1 SGHAT and CDR2 FQNNGV. V lost 5 bases and J 4 bases, leaving 14 bases between the germline ends. This CDR3 has 15 amino acids.

A few counts support this clonotype. The chain employs TRBV5-1 and TRBJ2-1; TRBD2 matches at 11 bases. V gave up 3 bases and J gave up 8 bases; unmatched junction bases: 7. CDR1 is SGHRS and CDR2 is YFSETQ in the germline V gene. CDR3 length: 15 residues. Here the CDR3 DNA reads TGCGCCAGCAGCTCCATAGCGGGGGGGCCCCATGAGCAGTTCTTC. This sequence encodes CASSSIAGGPHEQFF. Drawing the rest from reference TRBV5-1 and TRBJ2-1, the complete variable domain is KAGVTQTPRYLIKTRGQQVTLSCSPISGHRSVSWYQQTPGQGLQFLFEYFSETQRNKGNFPGRFSGRQFSNSRSEMNVSTLELGDSALYLCASSSIAGGPHEQFFGPGTRLTVL.

This clonotype turned up a few times. The gene calls are TRBV4-2 and TRBJ2-3, with a tentative D call TRBD2 (5 bases). Germline V gene data show CDR1 as LGHNA and CDR2 as YNFKEQ. V was cut by 1 base and J by 3 bases, with 11 bases left in between. The CDR3 spans 15 residues. The chain's CDR3 is CASSQGGGATDTQYF. For the CDR3, the DNA is TGTGCCAGCAGCCAAGGAGGAGGAGCAACAGATACGCAGTATTTT.